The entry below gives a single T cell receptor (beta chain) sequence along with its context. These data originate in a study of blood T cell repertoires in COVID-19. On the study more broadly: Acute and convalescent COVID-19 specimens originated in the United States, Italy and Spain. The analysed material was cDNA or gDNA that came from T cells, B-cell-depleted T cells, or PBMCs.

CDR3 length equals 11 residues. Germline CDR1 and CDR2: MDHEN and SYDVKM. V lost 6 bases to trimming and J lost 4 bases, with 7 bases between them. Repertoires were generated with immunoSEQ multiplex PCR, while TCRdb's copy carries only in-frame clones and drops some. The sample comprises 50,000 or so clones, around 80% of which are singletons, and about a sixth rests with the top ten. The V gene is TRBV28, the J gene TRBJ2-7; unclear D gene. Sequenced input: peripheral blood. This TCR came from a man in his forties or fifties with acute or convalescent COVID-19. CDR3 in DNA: TGTGCCAGCAGGTCCCTGTACGAGCAGTACTTC. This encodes CASRSLYEQYF.